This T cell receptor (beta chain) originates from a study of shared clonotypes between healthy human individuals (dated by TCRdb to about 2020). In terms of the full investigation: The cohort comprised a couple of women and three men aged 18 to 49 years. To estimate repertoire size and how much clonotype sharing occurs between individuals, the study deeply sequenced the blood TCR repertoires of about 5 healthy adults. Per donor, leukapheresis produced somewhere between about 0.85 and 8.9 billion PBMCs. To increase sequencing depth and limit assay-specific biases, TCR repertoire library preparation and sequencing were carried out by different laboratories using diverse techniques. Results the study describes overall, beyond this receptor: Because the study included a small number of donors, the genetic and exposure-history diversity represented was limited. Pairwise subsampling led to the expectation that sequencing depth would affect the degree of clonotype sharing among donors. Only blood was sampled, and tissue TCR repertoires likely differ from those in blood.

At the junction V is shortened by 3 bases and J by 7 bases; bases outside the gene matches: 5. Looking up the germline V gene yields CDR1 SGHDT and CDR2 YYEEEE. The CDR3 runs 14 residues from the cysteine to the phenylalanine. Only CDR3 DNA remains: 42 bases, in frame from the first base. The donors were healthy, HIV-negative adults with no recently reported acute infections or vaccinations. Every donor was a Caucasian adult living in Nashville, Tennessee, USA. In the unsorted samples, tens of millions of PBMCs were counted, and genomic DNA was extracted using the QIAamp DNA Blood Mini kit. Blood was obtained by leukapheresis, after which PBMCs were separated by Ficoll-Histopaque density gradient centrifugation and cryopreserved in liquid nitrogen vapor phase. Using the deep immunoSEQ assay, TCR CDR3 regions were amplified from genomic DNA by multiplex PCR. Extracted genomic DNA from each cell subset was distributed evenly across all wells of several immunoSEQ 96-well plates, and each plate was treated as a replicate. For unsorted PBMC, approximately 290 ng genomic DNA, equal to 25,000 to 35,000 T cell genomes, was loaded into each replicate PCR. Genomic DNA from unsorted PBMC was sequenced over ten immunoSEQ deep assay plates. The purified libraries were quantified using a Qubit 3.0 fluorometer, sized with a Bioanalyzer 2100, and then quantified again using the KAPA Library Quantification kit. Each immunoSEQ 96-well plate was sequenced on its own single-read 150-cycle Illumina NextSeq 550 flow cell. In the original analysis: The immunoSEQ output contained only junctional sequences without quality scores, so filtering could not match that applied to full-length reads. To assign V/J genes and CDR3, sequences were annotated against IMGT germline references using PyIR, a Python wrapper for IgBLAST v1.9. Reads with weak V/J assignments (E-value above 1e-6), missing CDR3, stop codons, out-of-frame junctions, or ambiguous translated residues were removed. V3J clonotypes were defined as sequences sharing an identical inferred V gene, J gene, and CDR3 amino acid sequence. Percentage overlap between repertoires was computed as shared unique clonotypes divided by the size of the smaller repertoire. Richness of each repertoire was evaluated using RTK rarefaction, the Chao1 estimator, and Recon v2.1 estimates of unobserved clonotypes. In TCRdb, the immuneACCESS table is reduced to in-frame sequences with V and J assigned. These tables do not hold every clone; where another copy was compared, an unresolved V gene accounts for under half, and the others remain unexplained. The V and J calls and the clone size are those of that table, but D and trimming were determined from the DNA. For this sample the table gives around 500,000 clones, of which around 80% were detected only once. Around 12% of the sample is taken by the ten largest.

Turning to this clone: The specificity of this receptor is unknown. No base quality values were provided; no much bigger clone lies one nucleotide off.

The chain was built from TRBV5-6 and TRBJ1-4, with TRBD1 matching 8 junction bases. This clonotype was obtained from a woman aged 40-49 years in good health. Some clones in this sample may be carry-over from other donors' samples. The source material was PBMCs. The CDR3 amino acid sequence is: CASSYGQGGEKLFF. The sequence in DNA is TGTGCCAGCAGCTATGGACAGGGTGGTGAAAAACTGTTTTTT.